The next 30 T cell receptor beta chains were all read from a single sample in a study of blood T cell repertoires in COVID-19. Profiling relied on immunoSEQ multiplex PCR, and the TCRdb table lists in-frame clones only, not all of them. This sample has a few hundred thousand clones; roughly 85% occur once, and the top ten carry approximately 3.7%. Input material: peripheral blood. The receptor set was obtained from a woman younger than 35 with acute or convalescent COVID-19.

The chain recombines TRBV7-9 with TRBJ2-1, with D maybe TRBD2 (6 bases). V gave up 5 bases and J gave up 10 bases, with 15 bases separating them. The CDR3 loop spans 13 amino acids. Germline V CDR1 and CDR2: SEHNR, FQNEAQ (reference sequence). CDR3 in amino acids: CASSNLGTPEQFF. CDR3 DNA: TGTGCCAGCAGCAACCTCGGGACTCCCGAGCAGTTCTTC.

This clone occurred a few times. The chain uses TRBV24-1 and TRBJ2-2, with 8 nucleotides matching TRBD2. This CDR3 contains 17 residues. Trimming removed 5 bases from V and 4 bases from J; junction bases left unmatched: 11. Germline CDR1 KGHDR, CDR2 SFDVKD. This CDR3 reads CATSGTGGPGGTGELFF. CDR3 in DNA: TGTGCCACCAGTGGTACGGGAGGGCCGGGGGGCACCGGGGAGCTGTTTTTT.

The chain combines TRBV4-2 with TRBJ2-3, with 8 bases matching TRBD2. This CDR3 contains 17 residues. The germline gives CDR1 LGHNA, CDR2 YNFKEQ. The junction had 10 bases not matched to a gene; V was cut back by 4 bases and J by 1 base. The CDR3 DNA is TGTGCCAGCAGCCCTCGAGGAGATAGCGGGGGCACAGATACGCAGTATTTT. The encoded protein is CASSPRGDSGGTDTQYF.

The CDR3 sequence is CASSYSDREFNQPQHF. In DNA form, the CDR3 reads TGTGCCAGCAGTTACTCGGACAGGGAGTTCAATCAGCCCCAGCATTTT. This chain uses TRBV6-6 with TRBJ1-5; 8 bases line up with TRBD1. The ends lost 0 bases at V and 3 bases at J; junction bases unmatched: 4. The CDR3 is 16 amino acids. Germline lookup yields CDR1 MNHNY and CDR2 SVGAGI (reference sequence).

The chain couples TRBV2 to TRBJ1-2; TRBD1 agrees at 7 bases. Per the germline V gene, CDR1 is SNHLY and CDR2 is FYNNEI. The CDR3 covers 13 residues. J lost 2 bases, V lost 7 bases, and 4 bases had no gene match. CDR3 in DNA: TGTGCCAGCAAACGGGACAGCAACTATGGCTACACCTTC. Protein: CASKRDSNYGYTF.

The chain has TRBV11-2 and TRBJ2-5; D is perhaps TRBD1 (6 bases). Germline lookup yields CDR1 SGHAT and CDR2 FQNNGV. This CDR3 region has 16 residues. V shed 0 bases and J shed 4 bases, with 15 bases lying between them. The CDR3: CASSLEGAGDRETQYF. In DNA, the CDR3 is TGTGCCAGCAGCTTAGAGGGGGCTGGGGATCGAGAGACCCAGTACTTC.

The chain has TRBV7-8 and TRBJ2-2; D is undetermined. The CDR3 extends over 16 amino acids. Germline CDR1 is SGHVS and CDR2 is FQNEAQ. V lost 2 bases and J lost 1, with 11 bases in between. CDR3 loop: CASSLIWQENTGELFF. In DNA form, the CDR3 reads TGTGCCAGCAGCTTAATCTGGCAGGAGAACACCGGGGAGCTGTTTTTT. Drawing the rest from reference TRBV7-8 and TRBJ2-2, the complete variable domain is GAGVSQSPRYKVAKRGQDVALRCDPISGHVSLFWYQQALGQGPEFLTYFQNEAQLDKSGLPSDRFFAERPEGSVSTLKIQRTQQEDSAVYLCASSLIWQENTGELFFGEGSRLTVL.

J is TRBJ1-2 and V is TRBV5-1; 8 bases map to TRBD1. There are 13 residues in the CDR3. The germline CDR1 and CDR2 sequences are SGHRS and YFSETQ. V trimming: 6 bases; J trimming: 4 bases; junction bases outside the gene matches: 5. CDR3: CASTIDRGYGYTF. The CDR3 coding sequence is TGCGCCAGCACCATAGACAGGGGCTATGGCTACACCTTC. The full variable domain, completed using reference TRBV5-1 and TRBJ1-2, is KAGVTQTPRYLIKTRGQQVTLSCSPISGHRSVSWYQQTPGQGLQFLFEYFSETQRNKGNFPGRFSGRQFSNSRSEMNVSTLELGDSALYLCASTIDRGYGYTFGSGTRLTVV.

The chain couples TRBV5-5 to TRBJ2-7; 7 nucleotides agree with TRBD2. CDR1 is SGHKS, CDR2 YYEKEE, per germline (reference sequence). After removal of 5 bases from V and 3 bases from J, the junction contained 8 bases not matched to a gene. The CDR3 contains 14 residues. The CDR3 spells CASSRGGALYEQYF. The CDR3 nucleotides read TGTGCCAGCAGTCGCGGGGGAGCCCTCTACGAGCAGTACTTC.

The chain uses TRBV11-2 and TRBJ1-2; a possible D gene is TRBD1 (6 bases). The ends were cut back, 6 bases at V and 4 bases at J, with 15 bases in the middle. The CDR3 contains 14 residues. Germline CDR1 is SGHAT and CDR2 is FQNNGV. The CDR3 here is CASSWTRDTYGYTF. CDR3 nucleotides: TGTGCCAGCAGTTGGACCCGGGACACCTATGGCTACACCTTC. The complete variable domain, with remaining parts taken from reference TRBV11-2 and TRBJ1-2, reads EAGVAQSPRYKIIEKRQSVAFWCNPISGHATLYWYQQILGQGPKLLIQFQNNGVVDDSQLPKDRFSAERLKGVDSTLKIQPAKLEDSAVYLCASSWTRDTYGYTFGSGTRLTVV.

V is TRBV5-1 and J is TRBJ2-7; D remains ambiguous. Germline CDR1 SGHRS, CDR2 YFSETQ. The CDR3 extends over 12 amino acids. Trimming stripped 5 bases from V and 0 bases from J, with 6 bases between. CDR3 nucleotide sequence: TGCGCCAGCAGTGAGAGCTCCTACGAGCAGTACTTC. It translates to CASSESSYEQYF. Full variable domain (outside the CDR3, taken from reference TRBV5-1 and TRBJ2-7): KAGVTQTPRYLIKTRGQQVTLSCSPISGHRSVSWYQQTPGQGLQFLFEYFSETQRNKGNFPGRFSGRQFSNSRSEMNVSTLELGDSALYLCASSESSYEQYFGPGTRLTVT.

Written as DNA, the CDR3 is TGTGCCAGCAGCTTTCAATTAGGGGTGACTGAAGCTTTCTTT. It is translated as CASSFQLGVTEAFF. The rearrangement joins TRBV7-8 to TRBJ1-1; TRBD1 might be the D (5 bases). Looked up from germline, CDR1 is SGHVS and CDR2 is FQNEAQ. Between the trimmed V and J ends, which lost 3 bases and 5 bases, there was a span of 13 bases. CDR3 size: 14 residues.

This chain joins TRBV4-2 and TRBJ1-2; D may be TRBD1 (6 bases). This CDR3 has 15 amino acids. Germline CDR1 reads LGHNA; CDR2 reads YNFKEQ. V lost 1 base to trimming and J lost 3 bases, with 12 bases between them. In DNA, the CDR3 is TGTGCCAGCAGCCAAGGGAAGGGGGATGACTATGGCTACACCTTC. Translation gives CASSQGKGDDYGYTF.

The chain has TRBV12-2 and TRBJ1-5; the D call TRBD1 from the table was never checked on the DNA. TRBV12-2 is a recognized pseudogene. The CDR3 is 15 amino acids. This CDR3 is CASRYGTGENQPQHF. CDR3 in DNA: TGTGCAAGTCGCTATGGGACAGGGGAAAATCAGCCCCAGCATTTT.

J is TRBJ2-1 and V is TRBV10-1; maybe TRBD1 (6 bases). CDR1 and CDR2 (germline): WNHNN, SYGVQD (reference sequence). Between the trimmed V and J ends, which lost 3 bases and 8 bases, there was a span of 17 bases. The CDR3 runs to 15 residues. CDR3 DNA: TGCGCCAGCAGTGACCTTACTACAGGGAAGGATGAGCAGTTCTTC. Its translation is CASSDLTTGKDEQFF.

The chain combines TRBV5-8 with TRBJ2-5; tentative D call: TRBD2 (5 bases). V was pared by 1 base and J by 4 bases, with 14 bases between. This CDR3 spans 15 amino acids. The germline V gene has CDR1 SGHTS and CDR2 YDEGEE. In DNA, the CDR3 is TGTGCCAGCAGCTTGTCAGCGGTCCCACGAGAGACCCAGTACTTC. Translation gives CASSLSAVPRETQYF.

This chain links TRBV5-8 with TRBJ1-5; the D is unclear. The CDR3 has 15 residues. From germline, CDR1 is SGHTS and CDR2 YDEGEE. V was clipped by 1 base and J by 3 bases, with 11 bases between them. The CDR3 DNA reads as TGTGCCAGCAGCTTGATCGGCGGGAACAATCAGCCCCAGCATTTT. This encodes CASSLIGGNNQPQHF. The full variable domain, rest sourced from reference TRBV5-8 and TRBJ1-5, is EAGVTQSPTHLIKTRGQQATLRCSPISGHTSVYWYQQALGLGLQFLLWYDEGEERNRGNFPPRFSGRQFPNYSSELNVNALELEDSALYLCASSLIGGNNQPQHFGDGTRLSIL.

The chain links TRBV7-2 to TRBJ1-2; TRBD1 aligns across 7 bases. Germline loops: CDR1 SGHTA, CDR2 FQGNSA. V was clipped by 2 bases and J by 3 bases; unmatched bases: 6. The CDR3 runs 15 residues. The CDR3 here is CASSLTPGQHYGYTF. The CDR3 DNA reads TGTGCCAGCAGCTTAACTCCGGGACAGCACTATGGCTACACCTTC.

Written as DNA, the CDR3 is TGCGCCAGCAGCTTGGACTCCGGGACTAGCGGGACGTTGGGCGAGCAGTACTTC. This codes for CASSLDSGTSGTLGEQYF. The chain is built from TRBV5-1 and TRBJ2-7; 13 bases agree with TRBD2. This CDR3 is built from 18 residues. Germline CDR1 is SGHRS and CDR2 is YFSETQ. Unmatched junction bases numbered 12, after V lost 0 bases and J lost 6 bases. Full variable domain (remainder filled in from reference TRBV5-1 and TRBJ2-7): KAGVTQTPRYLIKTRGQQVTLSCSPISGHRSVSWYQQTPGQGLQFLFEYFSETQRNKGNFPGRFSGRQFSNSRSEMNVSTLELGDSALYLCASSLDSGTSGTLGEQYFGPGTRLTVT.

This chain uses TRBV28 with TRBJ2-1, with D tentatively TRBD1 (5 bases). V gave up 5 bases and J gave up 3 bases, with 20 bases separating them. The CDR3 sequence is 17 residues long. Germline V CDR1 and CDR2: MDHEN, SYDVKM. The CDR3 coding sequence is TGTGCCAGCAGTCCTCGGTACGGCAGGGATTACTACAATGAGCAGTTCTTC. Translation: CASSPRYGRDYYNEQFF.

The chain employs TRBV19 and TRBJ1-1, with 10 bases identical to TRBD1. CDR3 length: 15 residues. Trimming removed 6 bases from V and 3 bases from J; junction bases left unmatched: 7. The germline V gene encodes CDR1 LNHDA and CDR2 SQIVND (reference sequence). This CDR3 reads CASRPTGGADTEAFF. The CDR3 DNA sequence: TGTGCCAGTAGACCGACAGGGGGCGCGGACACTGAAGCTTTCTTT. Together with reference TRBV19 and TRBJ1-1, the CDR3 gives the full variable domain: DGGITQSPKYLFRKEGQNVTLSCEQNLNHDAMYWYRQDPGQGLRLIYYSQIVNDFQKGDIAEGYSVSREKKESFPLTVTSAQKNPTAFYLCASRPTGGADTEAFFGQGTRLTVV.

The CDR3, as DNA: TGTGCCAGCCGGGACAGAAATTCACCCCTCCACTTT. Protein: CASRDRNSPLHF. The V and J genes are TRBV6-6 and TRBJ1-6, with 7 bases aligning to TRBD1. This CDR3 comprises 12 residues. CDR1 is MNHNY, CDR2 SVGAGI, per germline (reference sequence). V shed 8 bases and J 7 bases; nucleotides not matched to a gene: 2.

The chain has TRBV5-5 and TRBJ1-1, with D possibly matching TRBD1 (5 bases). Trimming stripped 4 bases from V and 3 bases from J, with 13 bases between. Germline V CDR1 and CDR2: SGHKS, YYEKEE (reference sequence). The CDR3 covers 14 residues. CDR3 region: CASSPGGVYTEAFF. CDR3 DNA sequence: TGTGCCAGCAGCCCGGGGGGAGTGTACACTGAAGCTTTCTTT.

The CDR3: CASSEQGARGNTIYF. CDR3 sequence (DNA): TGCGCCAGCAGCGAACAGGGGGCACGGGGAAACACCATATATTTT. The chain carries TRBV5-1 and TRBJ1-3, with TRBD1 matching 9 bases. Germline CDR1 and CDR2: SGHRS and YFSETQ. The junction had 6 bases not matched to a gene; V was cut back by 4 bases and J by 4 bases. This CDR3 has 15 amino acids.

The genes are TRBV6-5 and TRBJ2-5, with 7 bases identical to TRBD1. There are 13 residues in the CDR3. The ends lost 5 bases at V and 5 bases at J; junction bases unmatched: 5. Germline V gives CDR1 MNHEY, CDR2 SVGAGI. CDR3 nucleotides: TGTGCCAGCAGTAAACAGGGGATCGAGACCCAGTACTTC. Amino acid sequence: CASSKQGIETQYF.

The V gene is TRBV11-2, the J gene TRBJ1-2; maybe TRBD1 (5 bases). V was cut by 3 bases and J by 6 bases, with 11 bases left in between. CDR3 length: 13 residues. Germline CDR1 is SGHAT and CDR2 is FQNNGV. The CDR3 DNA sequence: TGTGCCAGCAGCTTGGAGGGGTCGGATGGCTACACCTTC. Translated, it gives CASSLEGSDGYTF.

This clone was detected once. This sequence joins TRBV27 and TRBJ2-7, with TRBD2 identical over 10 bases. Germline assignment: CDR1 MNHEY and CDR2 SMNVEV (reference sequence). V lost 3 bases, J lost 3 bases, and 8 bases stayed unmatched. CDR3 length: 16 amino acids. The CDR3 DNA reads as TGTGCCAGCAGTTTGCTCAGGACTAGCGGTATCTACGAGCAGTACTTC. This codes for CASSLLRTSGIYEQYF.

The chain is built from TRBV4-1 and TRBJ2-7; TRBD1 matches at 7 bases. Germline CDR1 reads MGHRA; CDR2 reads YSYEKL. V trimming: 2 bases; J trimming: 5 bases; junction bases outside the gene matches: 12. The CDR3 is 16 residues long. In nucleotides, the CDR3 is TGCGCCAGCAGCCAAAGCACACAGGGGCTTGGGGACGAGCAGTACTTC. Residues: CASSQSTQGLGDEQYF.

The chain joins TRBV27 to TRBJ2-7, with 10 positions matching TRBD1. In germline, CDR1 is MNHEY, CDR2 SMNVEV (reference sequence). The V gene end was trimmed by 5 bases and the J gene end by 12 bases; junction bases not matched to a gene: 10. The CDR3 spans 13 residues. The CDR3 region has the DNA TGTGCCAGCAGTCCCGCGACAGGGGGCGAGGGGTACTTC. Translation: CASSPATGGEGYF.

This clone was picked up one time. This sequence joins TRBV6-6 and TRBJ1-5; TRBD1 matches at 7 bases. The CDR3 spans 13 residues. CDR1 is MNHNY, CDR2 SVGAGI, per germline (reference sequence). The J segment lost 5 bases and the V segment lost 6 bases, leaving 4 bases of the junction unmatched. CDR3 residues: CASSQQGYQPQHF. The CDR3 coding sequence is TGTGCCAGCAGCCAACAGGGGTATCAGCCCCAGCATTTT.